These 27 T cell receptor beta chains originate from one sample sequenced in a study of cytomegalovirus exposure and HLA in healthy donors. Both 60 Vbeta primers and 13 Jbeta primers went into the PCR. The protocol was immunoSEQ multiplex PCR, while the TCRdb copy is restricted to in-frame clones and leaves out a portion. The sample lists under 140,000 clones; 76% were seen once. The sequenced sample was PBMCs. The receptors derive from a man in his thirties or forties in good health and CMV-seropositive.

CDR3 sequence: CASTQWTGQGYGNTIYF. For the CDR3, the DNA is TGTGCCAGCACCCAGTGGACGGGACAGGGATATGGAAACACCATATATTTT. V usage is TRBV11-2 and J usage is TRBJ1-3; TRBD1 agrees at 9 bases. The ends lost 7 bases at V and 3 bases at J; junction bases unmatched: 13. Germline CDR1 is SGHAT and CDR2 is FQNNGV. The CDR3 covers 17 residues. Together with reference TRBV11-2 and TRBJ1-3, the CDR3 gives the full variable domain: EAGVAQSPRYKIIEKRQSVAFWCNPISGHATLYWYQQILGQGPKLLIQFQNNGVVDDSQLPKDRFSAERLKGVDSTLKIQPAKLEDSAVYLCASTQWTGQGYGNTIYFGEGSWLTVV.

This sequence joins TRBV18 and TRBJ1-5; TRBD1 might be the D (6 bases). The V end was cut by 4 bases, the J end by 9 bases, with 16 bases between. Germline V gives CDR1 KGHSH, CDR2 LQKENI. The CDR3 loop spans 14 amino acids. Here the CDR3 DNA reads TGTGCCAGCTCACTTAACAGGGAGGGGCGGCCCCAGCATTTT. The encoded protein is CASSLNREGRPQHF.

The rearrangement joins TRBV30 to TRBJ2-1, with a tentative D call TRBD1 (5 bases). The CDR3 contains 14 residues. The germline V gene has CDR1 GTSNPN and CDR2 SVGIG (reference sequence). V dropped 7 bases and J dropped 0 bases, with 13 bases sitting between them. Written as DNA, the CDR3 is TGTGCCTACAGGCCACAGGTCTCCTACAATGAGCAGTTCTTC. Protein product: CAYRPQVSYNEQFF.

The genes are TRBV5-1 and TRBJ2-3; TRBD2 matches at 9 bases. Germline values: CDR1 SGHRS, CDR2 YFSETQ. CDR3 length: 15 amino acids. V lost 2 bases, J lost 5 bases, and 6 bases stayed unmatched. CDR3 nucleotide sequence: TGCGCCAGCAGCTTTGGGCGGGGGGGCCAAGATACGCAGTATTTT. This codes for CASSFGRGGQDTQYF.

This sequence joins TRBV13 and TRBJ1-2, with TRBD1 matching 9 bases. CDR3 length: 15 amino acids. Germline assignment: CDR1 PRHDT and CDR2 FYEKMQ (reference sequence). Trimming cost V 5 bases and J 5 bases; bases outside gene matches: 9. CDR3 bases: TGTGCCAGCAGCGAGGGACAGGGCCTTTCGTATGGCTACACCTTC. Its protein product is CASSEGQGLSYGYTF.

The V call is TRBV29-1, the J call TRBJ1-6; 7 nucleotides match TRBD1. V was clipped by 4 bases and J by 0 bases; unmatched bases: 0. CDR3 length: 14 residues. Looked up from germline, CDR1 is SQVTM and CDR2 is ANQGSEA. The CDR3 region is CSVAGGSYNSPLHF. Here the CDR3 DNA reads TGCAGCGTTGCAGGGGGCTCCTATAATTCACCCCTCCACTTT.

This clone turned up a few times. V and J are TRBV5-4 and TRBJ1-1; the D gene is possibly TRBD1 (5 bases). Germline loops: CDR1 SGHNT, CDR2 YYREEE (reference sequence). The CDR3 consists of 13 residues. Trimming shortened V by 4 bases and J by 5 bases, and 12 bases separated the two germline ends. CDR3 region: CASSGDWGTEAFF. CDR3 in DNA: TGTGCCAGCAGCGGGGACTGGGGGACTGAAGCTTTCTTT.

The chain combines TRBV4-1 with TRBJ2-7, with TRBD2 as a possible D gene (7 bases). The V end was cut by 4 bases, the J end by 3 bases, with 16 bases between. CDR3 length equals 15 residues. Germline V gene data show CDR1 as MGHRA and CDR2 as YSYEKL. CDR3 coding DNA: TGCGCCAGCAGCCCCCTGGGGGGGGCCGGCTACGAGCAGTACTTC. It yields the protein CASSPLGGAGYEQYF.

CDR3 sequence (DNA): TGTGCCTGGAGTTTCAATGATCAGCCCCAGCATTTT. It encodes CAWSFNDQPQHF. The chain links TRBV30 to TRBJ1-5; D remains ambiguous. Per the germline V gene, CDR1 is GTSNPN and CDR2 is SVGIG (reference sequence). The CDR3 length is 12 residues. V dropped 2 bases and J dropped 5 bases, with 7 bases sitting between them.

This clone was found a few times. J is TRBJ2-2 and V is TRBV4-1; possibly TRBD2 for D (6 bases). The CDR3 is made up of 15 amino acids. V was shortened by 0 bases and J by 4 bases, with 9 bases between the two germline ends. Germline CDR1 and CDR2: MGHRA and YSYEKL. For the CDR3, the DNA is TGCGCCAGCAGCCAAGAGGGACTCCTCACCGGGGAGCTGTTTTTT. This sequence encodes CASSQEGLLTGELFF.

V gene TRBV28 combines with J gene TRBJ1-5; the match to TRBD1 covers 8 bases. Per germline, CDR1 MDHEN and CDR2 SYDVKM. The CDR3 extends over 15 amino acids. V lost 2 bases and J lost 7; bases outside the gene matches: 7. The CDR3 protein is CASSLETGVRQPQHF. Here the CDR3 DNA reads TGTGCCAGCAGTTTAGAGACAGGGGTACGACAGCCCCAGCATTTT.

The chain joins TRBV9 to TRBJ2-7; a weak D match, TRBD1 (7 bases). Trimming pared 3 bases from V and 5 bases from J, leaving 12 bases between. Germline V gene sequence: CDR1 SGDLS, CDR2 YYNGEE. This CDR3 has 13 residues. CDR3 sequence: CASSEGQRDEQYF. DNA of the CDR3: TGTGCCAGCAGCGAGGGACAGCGGGACGAGCAGTACTTC. The complete variable domain, with remaining parts taken from reference TRBV9 and TRBJ2-7, reads DSGVTQTPKHLITATGQRVTLRCSPRSGDLSVYWYQQSLDQGLQFLIQYYNGEERAKGNILERFSAQQFPDLHSELNLSSLELGDSALYFCASSEGQRDEQYFGPGTRLTVT.

The CDR3 loop is CASRAGLAGRTDTQYF. The CDR3 coding sequence is TGTGCCAGCAGAGCGGGACTAGCGGGCCGCACAGATACGCAGTATTTT. The chain uses TRBV5-6 and TRBJ2-3, with TRBD2 identical over 12 bases. The CDR3 is made up of 16 amino acids. Per the germline V gene, CDR1 is SGHDT and CDR2 is YYEEEE. The ends lost 5 bases at V and 1 base at J; junction bases unmatched: 5. The whole variable domain, filled in from reference TRBV5-6 and TRBJ2-3, reads DAGVTQSPTHLIKTRGQQVTLRCSPKSGHDTVSWYQQALGQGPQFIFQYYEEEERQRGNFPDRFSGHQFPNYSSELNVNALLLGDSALYLCASRAGLAGRTDTQYFGPGTRLTVL.

The rearrangement uses TRBV6-5 and TRBJ1-6; 8 bases map to TRBD1. This CDR3 comprises 15 residues. Per germline, CDR1 MNHEY and CDR2 SVGAGI. The J segment lost 5 bases and the V segment lost 0 bases, leaving 0 bases of the junction unmatched. The CDR3: CASSYSTGDNSPLHF. The CDR3 coding sequence is TGTGCCAGCAGTTACTCGACAGGGGATAATTCACCCCTCCACTTT.

This chain uses TRBV30 with TRBJ2-7; TRBD1 might be the D (6 bases). The germline CDR1 and CDR2 sequences are GTSNPN and SVGIG (reference sequence). The CDR3 is made up of 15 amino acids. With 2 bases removed from V and 3 bases from J, the gap between germline ends came to 17 bases. CDR3 DNA: TGTGCCTGGAGTCCTGGGATAGGGGGTGGCTACGAGCAGTACTTC. It is translated as CAWSPGIGGGYEQYF.

The table lists this clone with a few counts. V and J are TRBV4-3 and TRBJ2-3; 8 nucleotides line up with TRBD2. Germline trimming cut 6 bases from V and 5 bases from J; bases unmatched to any gene: 10. This CDR3 has 15 residues. The germline V gene has CDR1 LGHNA and CDR2 YSLEER. In DNA, the CDR3 is TGCGCCAGCAGTCAATCGGGACTAGGAGGAGATACGCAGTATTTT. It translates to CASSQSGLGGDTQYF.

The V gene is TRBV19, the J gene TRBJ2-5; the match to TRBD2 covers 15 bases. V shed 10 bases and J 4 bases; nucleotides not matched to a gene: 4. CDR3 length: 14 residues. Looked up from germline, CDR1 is LNHDA and CDR2 is SQIVND (reference sequence). In DNA, the CDR3 is TGTGCCACCCGGGGACTAGCGGGGGGAGAGACCCAGTACTTC. Encoded protein: CATRGLAGGETQYF.

The CDR3 DNA reads TGTGCCAGCAGCCATGTCGAGGGGGCTAGGTGGAATGAGCAGTTCTTC. Translating it yields CASSHVEGARWNEQFF. The V gene is TRBV14, the J gene TRBJ2-1; 7 nucleotides match TRBD1. V shed 3 bases, J shed 7 bases, and the junction held 12 bases outside the gene matches. The CDR3 is 16 residues long. The germline V gene has CDR1 SGHDN and CDR2 FVKESK.

The CDR3 loop is CASRPQGSYYGYTF. The DNA for the CDR3 is TGTGCCAGCAGACCACAGGGGTCCTACTATGGCTACACCTTC. This rearrangement joins TRBV28 to TRBJ1-2; 7 bases line up with TRBD1. Germline CDR1 MDHEN, CDR2 SYDVKM. Trimming cost V 6 bases and J 3 bases; bases outside gene matches: 7. This CDR3 is 14 amino acids long.

V and J are TRBV7-9 and TRBJ2-6; TRBD2 is a possible D gene (5 bases). This CDR3 region has 15 residues. Germline V gives CDR1 SEHNR, CDR2 FQNEAQ (reference sequence). Trimming pared 6 bases from V and 6 bases from J, leaving 15 bases between. CDR3 bases: TGTGCCAGCAGGTTAAAAGGGAGCGCGGCCAACGTCCTGACTTTC. Translated: CASRLKGSAANVLTF.

V is TRBV7-8 and J is TRBJ1-2; D unclear. CDR3 length equals 13 residues. V lost 0 bases, J lost 4 bases, and 6 bases lay in between. Per germline, CDR1 SGHVS and CDR2 FQNEAQ. The CDR3 here is CASSLAQSYGYTF. In nucleotides, the CDR3 is TGTGCCAGCAGCTTAGCCCAGTCCTATGGCTACACCTTC.

The chain recombines TRBV28 with TRBJ2-7; no reliable D call. Trimming removed 3 bases at V and 2 bases at J, with 11 bases between. Per germline, CDR1 MDHEN and CDR2 SYDVKM. The length of the CDR3 is 14 residues. DNA for the CDR3: TGTGCCAGCAGTTTTGAAACCGACACCTACGAGCAGTACTTC. Amino acid sequence: CASSFETDTYEQYF.

The genes are TRBV10-3 and TRBJ2-7; maybe TRBD1 (6 bases). There are 14 residues in the CDR3. CDR1 ENHRY and CDR2 SYGVKD come from the germline V gene. The V gene lost 5 bases and the J gene lost 6 bases, with 17 bases spanning the gap. For the CDR3, the DNA is TGTGCCATCAGTAGGGGGACGGACCGAGGCGAGCAGTACTTC. Its protein is CAISRGTDRGEQYF.

The gene calls are TRBV4-1 and TRBJ1-1; the match to TRBD1 covers 8 bases. V trimming: 2 bases; J trimming: 4 bases; junction bases outside the gene matches: 6. Germline CDR1 MGHRA, CDR2 YSYEKL. This CDR3 region has 15 residues. This CDR3 is CASSQFDRGSTEAFF. For the CDR3, the DNA is TGCGCCAGCAGCCAATTTGACAGGGGAAGCACTGAAGCTTTCTTT.

This chain connects TRBV27 to TRBJ1-2; unclear D gene. Germline CDR1 reads MNHEY; CDR2 reads SMNVEV (reference sequence). The CDR3 contains 16 residues. V lost 6 bases to trimming and J lost 4 bases, with 21 bases between them. The DNA of the CDR3 is TGTGCCAGCAGCCCGGTCTCAAGCCACCACCCCTATGGCTACACCTTC. Encoded protein: CASSPVSSHHPYGYTF.

This clone was seen a handful of times. This sequence joins TRBV6-4 and TRBJ2-7; unclear D gene. Looked up from germline, CDR1 is MRHNA and CDR2 is SNTAGT. The CDR3 covers 15 residues. The V end lost 3 bases, the J end lost 2 bases, and 14 bases lay between the germline ends. For the CDR3, the DNA is TGTGCCAGCAGTGAAAGTTTCGGTTACCCCTACGAGCAGTACTTC. The encoded protein is CASSESFGYPYEQYF.

The genes are TRBV2 and TRBJ2-2; the D gene is possibly TRBD1 (5 bases). V was pared by 3 bases and J by 5 bases, with 7 bases between. From germline, CDR1 is SNHLY and CDR2 FYNNEI. The length of the CDR3 is 13 residues. The CDR3 protein is CASSDRATGELFF. For the CDR3, the DNA is TGTGCCAGCAGTGACAGGGCTACCGGGGAGCTGTTTTTT.